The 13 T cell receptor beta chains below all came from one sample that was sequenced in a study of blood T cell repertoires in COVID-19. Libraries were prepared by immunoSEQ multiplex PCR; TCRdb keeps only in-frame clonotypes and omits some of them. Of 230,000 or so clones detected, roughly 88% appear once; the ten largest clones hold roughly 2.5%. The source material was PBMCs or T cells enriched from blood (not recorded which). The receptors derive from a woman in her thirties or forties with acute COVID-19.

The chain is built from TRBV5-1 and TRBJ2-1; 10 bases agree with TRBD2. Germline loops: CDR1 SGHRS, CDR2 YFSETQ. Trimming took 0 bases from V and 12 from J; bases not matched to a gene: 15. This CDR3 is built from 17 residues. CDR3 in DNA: TGCGCCAGCAGCTTGGGCCACCTAGCGGGAGAGTCTGGGGCGCAGTTCTTC. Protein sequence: CASSLGHLAGESGAQFF.

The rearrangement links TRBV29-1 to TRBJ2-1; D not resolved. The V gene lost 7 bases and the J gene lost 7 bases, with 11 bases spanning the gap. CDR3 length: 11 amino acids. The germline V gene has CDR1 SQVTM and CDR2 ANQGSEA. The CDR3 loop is CSARLENEQFF. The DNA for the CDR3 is TGCAGCGCCAGACTCGAGAATGAGCAGTTCTTC.

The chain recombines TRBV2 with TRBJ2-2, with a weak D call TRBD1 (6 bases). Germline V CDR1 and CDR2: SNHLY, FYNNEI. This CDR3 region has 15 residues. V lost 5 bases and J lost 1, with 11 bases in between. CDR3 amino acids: CASSRDIQNTGELFF. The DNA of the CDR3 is TGTGCCAGCAGTAGGGACATTCAGAACACCGGGGAGCTGTTTTTT.

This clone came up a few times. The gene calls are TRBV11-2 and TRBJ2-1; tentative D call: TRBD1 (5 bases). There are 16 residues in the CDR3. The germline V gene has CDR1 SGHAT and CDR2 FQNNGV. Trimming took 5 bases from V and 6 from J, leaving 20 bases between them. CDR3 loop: CASSASRAGLGNEQFF. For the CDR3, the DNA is TGTGCCAGCAGCGCAAGCAGGGCTGGGCTGGGCAATGAGCAGTTCTTC.

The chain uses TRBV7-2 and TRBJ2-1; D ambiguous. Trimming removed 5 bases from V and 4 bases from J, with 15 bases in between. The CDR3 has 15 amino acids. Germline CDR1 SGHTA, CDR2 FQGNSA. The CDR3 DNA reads TGTGCCAGCAGCCCCAGAGGCTCTCGTTACAATGAGCAGTTCTTC. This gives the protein CASSPRGSRYNEQFF. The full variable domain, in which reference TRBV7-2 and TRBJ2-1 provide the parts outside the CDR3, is GAGVSQSPSNKVTEKGKDVELRCDPISGHTALYWYRQSLGQGLEFLIYFQGNSAPDKSGLPSDRFSAERTGGSVSTLTIQRTQQEDSAVYLCASSPRGSRYNEQFFGPGTRLTVL.

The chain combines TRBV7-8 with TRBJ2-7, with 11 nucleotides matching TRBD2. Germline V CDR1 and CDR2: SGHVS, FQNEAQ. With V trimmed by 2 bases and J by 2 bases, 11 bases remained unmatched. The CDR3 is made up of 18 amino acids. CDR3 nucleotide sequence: TGTGCCAGCAGCTTAACCAATATAGCGGGAGGGTTGCCCTACGAGCAGTACGTC. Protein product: CASSLTNIAGGLPYEQYV.

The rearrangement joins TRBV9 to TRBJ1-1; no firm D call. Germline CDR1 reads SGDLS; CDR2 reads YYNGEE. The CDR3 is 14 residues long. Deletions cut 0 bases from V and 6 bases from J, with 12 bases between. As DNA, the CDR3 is TGTGCCAGCAGCGTAGGGGTTGGGCAACCTGAAGCTTTCTTT. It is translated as CASSVGVGQPEAFF.

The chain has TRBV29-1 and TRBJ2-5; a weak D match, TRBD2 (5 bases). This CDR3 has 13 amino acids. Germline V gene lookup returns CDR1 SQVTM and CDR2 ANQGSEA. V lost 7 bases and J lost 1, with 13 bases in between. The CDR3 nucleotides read TGCAGCGCCGCCCCGGGGATCCAAGAGACCCAGTACTTC. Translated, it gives CSAAPGIQETQYF.

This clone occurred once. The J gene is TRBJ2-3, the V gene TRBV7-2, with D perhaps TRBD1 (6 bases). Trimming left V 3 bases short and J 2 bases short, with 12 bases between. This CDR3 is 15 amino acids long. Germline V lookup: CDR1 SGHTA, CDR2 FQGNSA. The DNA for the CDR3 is TGTGCCAGCAGCTTGGGGGCAGGACTCACAGATACGCAGTATTTT. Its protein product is CASSLGAGLTDTQYF.

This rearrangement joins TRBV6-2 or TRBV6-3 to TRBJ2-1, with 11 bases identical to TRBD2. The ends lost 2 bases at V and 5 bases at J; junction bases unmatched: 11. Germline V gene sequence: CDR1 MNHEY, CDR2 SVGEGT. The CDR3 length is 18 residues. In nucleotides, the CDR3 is TGTGCCAGCAGTTACCCCCCTTTAGCGGGAGGGCCGAACAATGAGCAGTTCTTC. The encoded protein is CASSYPPLAGGPNNEQFF.

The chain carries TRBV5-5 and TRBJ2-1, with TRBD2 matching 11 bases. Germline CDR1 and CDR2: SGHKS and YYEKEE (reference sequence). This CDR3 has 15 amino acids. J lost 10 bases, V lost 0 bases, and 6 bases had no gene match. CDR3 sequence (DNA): TGTGCCAGCAGCTTGGGACTAGCGGGACTCGGGGAGCAGTTCTTC. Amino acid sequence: CASSLGLAGLGEQFF.

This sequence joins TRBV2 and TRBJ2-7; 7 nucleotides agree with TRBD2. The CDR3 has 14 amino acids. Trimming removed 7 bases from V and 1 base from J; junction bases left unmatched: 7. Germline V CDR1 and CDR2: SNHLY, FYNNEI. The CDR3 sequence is CASIRGVGSYEQYF. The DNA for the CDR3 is TGTGCCAGCATCCGGGGGGTAGGATCCTACGAGCAGTACTTC.

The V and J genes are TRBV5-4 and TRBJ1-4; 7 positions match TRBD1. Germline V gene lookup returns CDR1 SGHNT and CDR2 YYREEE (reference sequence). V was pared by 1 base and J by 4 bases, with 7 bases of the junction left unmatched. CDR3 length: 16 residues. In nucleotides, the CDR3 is TGTGCCAGCAGCTTGCGGATCGGGACAGATAATGAAAAACTGTTTTTT. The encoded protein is CASSLRIGTDNEKLFF.